Given below is one T cell receptor (beta chain) in context. Its antigen is as yet unknown. The same CDR3 also results from other DNA sequences found in this sample. The data stem from a study of T cell responses to AZD1222 COVID-19 vaccine. General study findings and limits: As reported, nearly half of all spike-specific TCRs target variant regions that are unmutated.

This CDR3 region has 13 residues. Per the germline V gene, CDR1 is SGHNT and CDR2 is YYREEE (reference sequence). The V and J ends lost 5 bases and 1 base respectively, with 10 bases between them. Data came from immunoSEQ multiplex PCR; TCRdb stores just in-frame clones and leaves some out. There are approximately 170,000 clones in the sample; around 87% occur only once, and 6.5% to 8.5% lies in the top ten. This sequence was found in an adult in good health. The V and J genes are TRBV5-4 and TRBJ2-7, with a possible D match to TRBD1 (6 bases). This specimen was peripheral blood, taken on day 0 of AZD1222 vaccination. Written as DNA, the CDR3 is TGTGCCAGCAGTCCGACAGGTTCCTACGAGCAGTACTTC. It translates to CASSPTGSYEQYF. Full variable domain (remainder filled in from reference TRBV5-4 and TRBJ2-7): ETGVTQSPTHLIKTRGQQVTLRCSSQSGHNTVSWYQQALGQGPQFIFQYYREEENGRGNFPPRFSGLQFPNYSSELNVNALELDDSALYLCASSPTGSYEQYFGPGTRLTVT.